What follows are 31 T cell receptor beta chains derived from one specimen sequenced in a study of blood T cell repertoires in COVID-19. Produced via immunoSEQ multiplex PCR; TCRdb's table is partial and in-frame only. This table holds 120,000 to 150,000 clones, 70% to 90% found once. The sequenced material came from peripheral blood. These receptors all come from an older woman with COVID-19, enrolled during active disease.

The chain is built from TRBV7-6 and TRBJ2-2; 7 bases agree with TRBD2. CDR3 length: 15 residues. J gave up 5 bases and V 2 bases, and 5 bases lay outside the gene matches. The germline CDR1 and CDR2 sequences are SGHVS and FNYEAQ. CDR3 sequence (DNA): TGTGCCAGCAGCTTAATGGCGGGGGAAACCGGGGAGCTGTTTTTT. Encoded protein: CASSLMAGETGELFF.

The V and J genes are TRBV9 and TRBJ2-2, with TRBD2 identical over 9 bases. Losses at the gene ends were 3 bases for V and 2 bases for J; bases not matched to a gene: 8. The CDR3 extends over 17 amino acids. Germline V gene sequence: CDR1 SGDLS, CDR2 YYNGEE. CDR3: CASSAVERGVNTGELFF. CDR3 sequence (DNA): TGTGCCAGCAGCGCGGTGGAGCGGGGGGTCAACACCGGGGAGCTGTTTTTT.

The rearrangement links TRBV5-1 to TRBJ1-2; a weak D match, TRBD1 (6 bases). The CDR3 totals 16 residues. Trimming took 1 base from V and 4 from J, leaving 17 bases between them. Germline-derived CDR1 and CDR2 are SGHRS and YFSETQ. The CDR3 is CASSLYPGTGIYGYTF. CDR3 nucleotides: TGCGCCAGCAGCTTGTACCCCGGCACAGGGATCTATGGCTACACCTTC.

The rearrangement links TRBV10-3 to TRBJ1-2, with 7 bases identical to TRBD1. Looked up from germline, CDR1 is ENHRY and CDR2 is SYGVKD. The CDR3 sequence is 15 residues long. V lost 5 bases to trimming and J lost 2 bases; unmatched junction nucleotides: 8. The CDR3 region is CAISNNRGTNYGYTF. The CDR3 nucleotides are TGTGCCATCAGTAACAACAGGGGCACAAACTATGGCTACACCTTC.

V usage is TRBV20-1 and J usage is TRBJ2-1; D is undetermined. The germline gives CDR1 DFQATT, CDR2 SNEGSKA (reference sequence). V lost 5 bases and J lost 6, with 8 bases in between. CDR3 length: 11 residues. CDR3 nucleotide sequence: TGCAGTGCTGCTACAGTCAATGAGCAGTTCTTC. Encoded protein: CSAATVNEQFF.

The chain combines TRBV15 with TRBJ1-2; 7 bases map to TRBD1. The CDR3 has 14 amino acids. Germline CDR1 LNHNV, CDR2 YYDKDF (reference sequence). V was clipped by 0 bases and J by 9 bases; unmatched bases: 7. CDR3 sequence: CATSREGQTASYTF. CDR3 nucleotides: TGTGCCACCAGCAGAGAGGGACAGACCGCCAGCTACACCTTC.

The chain joins TRBV7-3 to TRBJ1-1, with D possibly matching TRBD1 (6 bases). Trimming left V 5 bases short and J 4 bases short, with 11 bases between. CDR3 length: 13 residues. Per germline, CDR1 SGHTA and CDR2 FQGTGA. In DNA, the CDR3 is TGTGCCAGCAGCCCCGGACAGTTCACTGAAGCTTTCTTT. Protein: CASSPGQFTEAFF.

The chain employs TRBV7-6 and TRBJ2-1; 13 positions agree with TRBD2. Unmatched junction bases numbered 7, after V lost 4 bases and J lost 1 base. Germline assignment: CDR1 SGHVS and CDR2 FNYEAQ. This CDR3 is 18 amino acids long. This chain's CDR3 is CASSSLPTSGGSYNEQFF. The DNA for the CDR3 is TGTGCCAGCAGCTCACTTCCGACTAGCGGGGGGTCCTACAATGAGCAGTTCTTC.

The genes are TRBV2 and TRBJ2-4, with 8 bases that match TRBD2. The CDR3 loop spans 18 amino acids. Per the germline V gene, CDR1 is SNHLY and CDR2 is FYNNEI. V lost 0 bases and J lost 0; bases outside the gene matches: 7. The CDR3: CASSEALQRGLAKNIQYF. CDR3 bases: TGTGCCAGCAGTGAAGCGCTTCAGCGGGGGCTAGCCAAAAACATTCAGTACTTC.

This chain uses TRBV19 with TRBJ1-2; D ambiguous. Between the trimmed V and J ends, which lost 4 bases and 7 bases, there was a span of 10 bases. Looked up from germline, CDR1 is LNHDA and CDR2 is SQIVND (reference sequence). The CDR3 sequence is 12 residues long. The CDR3 coding sequence is TGTGCCAGTAGTAGAGGTGCGAGTGGCTACACCTTC. Protein product: CASSRGASGYTF.

V and J are TRBV7-8 and TRBJ1-2; D unresolved. CDR3 length: 12 residues. Trimming removed 1 base at V and 3 bases at J, with 3 bases between. CDR1 SGHVS and CDR2 FQNEAQ come from the germline V gene. CDR3 sequence (DNA): TGTGCCAGCAGCTTAGTCGACTATGGCTACACCTTC. Translation: CASSLVDYGYTF.

This rearrangement joins TRBV7-9 to TRBJ1-2; D gene uncertain. V was cut by 5 bases and J by 7 bases, with 8 bases left in between. This CDR3 is 11 amino acids long. Germline-derived CDR1 and CDR2 are SEHNR and FQNEAQ (reference sequence). The CDR3 loop is CASSREGGYTF. Written as DNA, the CDR3 is TGTGCCAGCAGCCGGGAGGGTGGCTACACCTTC.

This clone was detected only a few times. The gene calls are TRBV2 and TRBJ2-3, with D tentatively TRBD2 (6 bases). Germline lookup yields CDR1 SNHLY and CDR2 FYNNEI. Trimming pared 7 bases from V and 5 bases from J, leaving 19 bases between. CDR3 length: 15 amino acids. The CDR3 reads CASNKDTGSGDTQYF. Written as DNA, the CDR3 is TGTGCCAGCAACAAGGACACCGGGAGTGGAGATACGCAGTATTTT.

V and J are TRBV6-5 and TRBJ2-5; D perhaps matches TRBD1 (5 bases). There are 16 residues in the CDR3. The V gene lost 0 bases and the J gene lost 2 bases, with 13 bases spanning the gap. The germline V gene has CDR1 MNHEY and CDR2 SVGAGI. The CDR3 DNA follows: TGTGCCAGCAGTTACTCGGTTCAGGGCAGACAAGAGACCCAGTACTTC. It translates to CASSYSVQGRQETQYF.

This chain connects TRBV6-5 to TRBJ1-2, with TRBD1 identical over 8 bases. Germline CDR1 reads MNHEY; CDR2 reads SVGAGI. The V and J ends lost 2 bases and 6 bases, in that order; junction bases with no gene match: 8. The length of the CDR3 is 15 residues. CDR3 sequence reads: CASSYQTSGGNGYTF. For the CDR3, the DNA is TGTGCCAGCAGTTACCAGACGTCAGGGGGCAATGGCTACACCTTC.

This rearrangement joins TRBV10-3 to TRBJ2-1; 11 bases line up with TRBD2. With V trimmed by 7 bases and J by 5 bases, 10 bases remained unmatched. The CDR3 totals 16 residues. The germline V gene has CDR1 ENHRY and CDR2 SYGVKD. CDR3 residues: CAINGGGSGGDNEQFF. The DNA of the CDR3 is TGTGCCATCAATGGGGGAGGTAGCGGGGGGGACAATGAGCAGTTCTTC.

The rearrangement links TRBV4-2 to TRBJ2-3, with D possibly being TRBD2 (6 bases). The CDR3 contains 13 residues. Trimming took 4 bases from V and 7 from J, leaving 12 bases between them. The germline V gene has CDR1 LGHNA and CDR2 YNFKEQ. The CDR3 is CASSPGTGNTQYF. CDR3 nucleotide sequence: TGTGCCAGCAGCCCCGGGACTGGGAATACGCAGTATTTT.

The chain joins TRBV12-3 or TRBV12-4 to TRBJ1-1, with TRBD1 matching over 7 bases. The length of the CDR3 is 13 residues. Trimming cost V 8 bases and J 1 base; bases outside gene matches: 4. CDR3 amino acids: CASEGQPNTEAFF. Written as DNA, the CDR3 is TGTGCCAGCGAGGGACAGCCGAACACTGAAGCTTTCTTT.

The chain has TRBV19 and TRBJ2-7; possible D gene TRBD2, 5 bases. Trimming shortened V by 3 bases and J by 4 bases, and 19 bases separated the two germline ends. The CDR3 length is 16 residues. CDR1 LNHDA and CDR2 SQIVND come from the germline V gene (reference sequence). CDR3 residues: CASSISSGGYMYEQYF. In DNA form, the CDR3 reads TGTGCCAGTAGTATTAGCAGCGGAGGATATATGTACGAGCAGTACTTC. Variable domain in full (rest from reference TRBV19 and TRBJ2-7): DGGITQSPKYLFRKEGQNVTLSCEQNLNHDAMYWYRQDPGQGLRLIYYSQIVNDFQKGDIAEGYSVSREKKESFPLTVTSAQKNPTAFYLCASSISSGGYMYEQYFGPGTRLTVT.

This clone was counted a few times. CDR3 DNA sequence: TGTGCCAGCAGTGCCCAGGGTTCTGGAAACACCATATATTTT. Its translation is CASSAQGSGNTIYF. The chain is built from TRBV2 and TRBJ1-3; tentatively, D is TRBD1 (5 bases). V was pared by 4 bases and J by 1 base, with 8 bases between. This CDR3 contains 14 residues. The germline CDR1 and CDR2 sequences are SNHLY and FYNNEI.

The sample holds one count of this clone. The chain has TRBV3-1 (or the pseudogene TRBV3-2) and TRBJ1-1; 7 bases line up with TRBD1. The CDR3 totals 14 residues. The V and J ends lost 0 bases and 3 bases, in that order; junction bases with no gene match: 1. The V gene's germline CDR1 is LGHDT and CDR2 YNNKEL (reference sequence). The CDR3 is CASSQEGGDTEAFF. The CDR3 DNA follows: TGTGCCAGCAGCCAAGAAGGGGGCGACACTGAAGCTTTCTTT.

The CDR3 reads CASSLTAQSTSYEQYF. CDR3 nucleotide sequence: TGCGCCAGCAGCTTAACGGCACAGTCAACCTCCTACGAGCAGTACTTC. The chain is built from TRBV5-1 and TRBJ2-7; D ambiguous. With 2 bases removed from V and 0 bases from J, the gap between germline ends came to 15 bases. Germline V gene data show CDR1 as SGHRS and CDR2 as YFSETQ. The CDR3 consists of 16 residues.

The V call is TRBV11-2, the J call TRBJ1-3; 7 nucleotides match TRBD1. CDR3 size: 15 residues. Germline V gene sequence: CDR1 SGHAT, CDR2 FQNNGV. With 2 bases clipped from V and 1 base from J, the junction kept 2 bases outside the gene matches. CDR3 loop: CASSLQGESGNTIYF. In nucleotides, the CDR3 is TGTGCCAGCAGCTTACAGGGGGAATCTGGAAACACCATATATTTT.

The chain combines TRBV2 with TRBJ1-4, with 7 nucleotides matching TRBD1. The CDR3 contains 18 residues. V dropped 5 bases and J dropped 6; count of bases not matched to a gene: 18. In germline, CDR1 is SNHLY, CDR2 FYNNEI. This CDR3 reads CASSLPGQPATSYEKLFF. The CDR3 region has the DNA TGTGCCAGCAGTCTACCGGGACAGCCAGCAACTAGTTATGAAAAACTGTTTTTT.

V gene TRBV19 combines with J gene TRBJ2-3; 7 nucleotides match TRBD1. The CDR3 totals 15 residues. The trim removed 5 bases at V and 3 bases at J, leaving 8 bases unmatched. Germline-derived CDR1 and CDR2 are LNHDA and SQIVND (reference sequence). The CDR3 region is CASSSEGGLTDTQYF. The CDR3 bases are TGTGCCAGTAGTTCAGAAGGGGGCCTTACAGATACGCAGTATTTT.

This sequence joins TRBV5-5 and TRBJ2-4, with 9 bases identical to TRBD1. CDR1 is SGHKS and CDR2 is YYEKEE in the germline V gene (reference sequence). The CDR3 consists of 13 residues. The V segment lost 4 bases and the J segment 11 bases; nucleotides outside the gene matches: 7. Here the CDR3 reads CASSPWTGDFQYF. The CDR3 DNA reads TGTGCCAGCAGCCCGTGGACAGGGGACTTTCAGTACTTC.

In this sample, this clone turned up a few times. The rearrangement uses TRBV18 and TRBJ2-7; 9 bases agree with TRBD1. Germline V CDR1 and CDR2: KGHSH, LQKENI. Losses at the gene ends were 6 bases for V and 5 bases for J; bases not matched to a gene: 11. The CDR3 extends over 15 amino acids. The CDR3: CASSSGDRAFNEQYF. Written as DNA, the CDR3 is TGTGCCAGCTCGTCGGGGGACAGGGCTTTTAACGAGCAGTACTTC.

The chain is built from TRBV11-1 and TRBJ2-2; D gene uncertain. Looked up from germline, CDR1 is SGHAT and CDR2 is FQDESV (reference sequence). V was cut by 5 bases and J by 0 bases, with 7 bases left in between. The CDR3 runs 14 residues. CDR3 loop: CASSPTANTGELFF. In DNA form, the CDR3 reads TGTGCCAGCAGCCCAACAGCGAACACCGGGGAGCTGTTTTTT. Based on the CDR3 plus reference TRBV11-1 and TRBJ2-2, the full variable domain is EAEVAQSPRYKITEKSQAVAFWCDPISGHATLYWYRQILGQGPELLVQFQDESVVDDSQLPKDRFSAERLKGVDSTLKIQPAELGDSAMYLCASSPTANTGELFFGEGSRLTVL.

The chain combines TRBV6-4 with TRBJ2-3, with TRBD1 identical over 9 bases. Germline loops: CDR1 MRHNA, CDR2 SNTAGT. J lost 3 bases, V lost 6 bases, and 4 bases had no gene match. The CDR3 sequence is 14 residues long. The CDR3 DNA sequence: TGTGCCAGCAGGGGGGACAGGGATACAGATACGCAGTATTTT. Translating gives CASRGDRDTDTQYF.

The chain links TRBV7-9 to TRBJ1-2; D not resolved. The CDR3 is 13 amino acids. V was cut by 1 base and J by 2 bases, with 5 bases left in between. From germline, CDR1 is SEHNR and CDR2 FQNEAQ (reference sequence). CDR3: CASSLDGNYGYTF. CDR3 DNA: TGTGCCAGCAGCTTAGACGGGAACTATGGCTACACCTTC.

The chain employs TRBV29-1 and TRBJ1-2, with D possibly TRBD1 on 5 matching bases. The CDR3 is 10 amino acids. The V gene lost 4 bases and the J gene lost 13 bases, with 13 bases spanning the gap. Germline assignment: CDR1 SQVTM and CDR2 ANQGSEA. DNA for the CDR3: TGCAGCGTTGTCCGTAGGGGAATCACCTTC. Its translation: CSVVRRGITF.